This TCR beta chain was captured in a study of Ad26.COV2.S vaccination and SARS-CoV-2 variants. Study results and caveats: TCR breadth and depth estimates may have understated total T cell responses. Reports say spike-specific CD8+ and CD4+ T cell responses covered substantial breadth after vaccination.

Assay used: immunoSEQ multiplex PCR; TCRdb lists only in-frame clones, some missing. The sample shows about 330,000 clones, almost 90% of them seen only once. Sample treatment: around 19 received Ad26.COV2.S at low or high dose, single or two shots; about five received placebo; per-sample allocation not given. The study sampled participants on day 63 after the first vaccine or placebo injection. Cohort 1b enrolled adults aged 18-55 years in Boston. Expression of Wuhan-strain SARS-CoV-2 spike came from the Ad26 vector that formed the vaccine. With respect to this clone: The target antigen is unknown.

The CDR3 spans 15 residues. Per germline, CDR1 MNHNY and CDR2 SVGAGI (reference sequence). V gave up 5 bases and J gave up 7 bases, with 20 bases separating them. V and J are TRBV6-6 and TRBJ1-2; tentative D call: TRBD1 (5 bases). The specimen was peripheral blood, collected in a trial of Ad26.COV2.S vaccine versus placebo. This sequence was found in a person between 18 and 65 years old who received the Ad26.COV2.S COVID-19 vaccine or a placebo. Here the CDR3 reads CASSISGGGLSGYTF. The CDR3 nucleotides are TGTGCCAGCAGTATCTCCGGGGGAGGACTGTCTGGCTACACCTTC.